This T cell receptor beta chain came from a study of Graves' ophthalmopathy and Graves' hyperthyroidism. V was shortened by 4 bases and J by 2 bases, with 19 bases between the two germline ends. The CDR3 covers 16 residues. CDR1 SGDLS and CDR2 YYNGEE come from the germline V gene. TCR beta CDR3 amplification used RNA transcripts. The library came from an HTBI-primed first-round RT-PCR and a second-round multiplex PCR. TCRdb called the multiplex PCR reads again in MiXCR, with one record for every CDR3 protein. This table holds about 160,000 distinct CDR3 sequences, 30% to 45% found once. This clonotype was recorded many times.

V and J are TRBV9 and TRBJ2-7; perhaps TRBD1 as D (6 bases). The receptor was isolated from a man aged 25 to 40 with Graves' ophthalmopathy. The material sequenced was peripheral blood. CDR3 sequence reads: CASSLNPQGTPYEQYF. CDR3 coding DNA: TGTGCCAGCAGCCTGAATCCTCAGGGGACACCCTACGAGCAGTACTTC. The full variable domain, in which reference TRBV9 and TRBJ2-7 provide the parts outside the CDR3, is DSGVTQTPKHLITATGQRVTLRCSPRSGDLSVYWYQQSLDQGLQFLIQYYNGEERAKGNILERFSAQQFPDLHSELNLSSLELGDSALYFCASSLNPQGTPYEQYFGPGTRLTVT.